Ten or more counts support the clone carrying this T cell receptor beta chain. These data originate in a study of molecular identifiers for immune sequencing clone quantification. Previously described methods and listed TCR primers produced bulk TCR libraries. TCRdb independently ran MiXCR on the PCR reads; one entry per CDR3 protein. The sample holds hundreds of thousands of distinct CDR3 sequences; about 20% are singletons and the top ten take roughly 0.86%. Libraries used roughly 17,000 to 1,000,000 sorted naive CD8 T cells and 10%, 30% or 50% RNA input. Between the trimmed V and J ends, which lost 5 bases and 5 bases, there was a span of 12 bases. From germline, CDR1 is SGHDN and CDR2 FVKESK. CDR3 length equals 14 residues.

This TCR was recovered from a human donor in good health. Some libraries in this study had Jurkat cell RNA spiked in. The sample was naive CD8+ T cells from blood, with Jurkat cell RNA spiked in. Subset of the sample: FACS-sorted CD8+CD4-CCR7+CD45RA+ naive T cells. This chain joins TRBV14 and TRBJ2-2; D unresolved. The CDR3 DNA reads TGTGCCAGCAGCGAGACTTTGGGAACCGGGGAGCTGTTTTTT. It yields the protein CASSETLGTGELFF.